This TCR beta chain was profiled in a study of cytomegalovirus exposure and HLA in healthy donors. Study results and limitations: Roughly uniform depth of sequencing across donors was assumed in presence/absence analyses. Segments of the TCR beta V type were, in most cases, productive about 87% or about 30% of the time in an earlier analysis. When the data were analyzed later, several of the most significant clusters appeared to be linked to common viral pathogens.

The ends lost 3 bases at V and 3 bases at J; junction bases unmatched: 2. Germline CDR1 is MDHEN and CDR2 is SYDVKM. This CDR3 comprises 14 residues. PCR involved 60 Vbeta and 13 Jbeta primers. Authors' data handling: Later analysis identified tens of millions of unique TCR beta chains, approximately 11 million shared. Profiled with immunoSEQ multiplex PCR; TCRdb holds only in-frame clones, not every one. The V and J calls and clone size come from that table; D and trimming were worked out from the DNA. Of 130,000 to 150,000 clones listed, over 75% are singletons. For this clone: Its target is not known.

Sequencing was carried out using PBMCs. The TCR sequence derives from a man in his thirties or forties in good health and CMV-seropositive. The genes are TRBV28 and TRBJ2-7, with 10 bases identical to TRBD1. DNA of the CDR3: TGTGCCAGCAGTTTGGGGACAGGGGTCTACGAGCAGTACTTC. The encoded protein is CASSLGTGVYEQYF.